The next 26 T cell receptor beta chains were all read from a single sample in a study of type 1 regulatory T cells. Their cognate antigens are unknown. TCRdb called the reads again in MiXCR, with one record for every CDR3 protein. This table holds under 85,000 distinct CDR3 sequences, 49% found once. Sequenced input: cultured non-Tr1 T cells, either the whole culture or a sorted T cell fraction (not recorded which). These receptors came from a human donor in good health.

With respect to this clonotype: A junction boundary mismatches the germline segment, possibly from a read error. This chain joins TRBV20-1 and TRBJ1-1; D might be TRBD1 (5 bases). Germline V gene data show CDR1 as DFQATT and CDR2 as SNEGSKA (reference sequence). CDR3 length equals 13 residues. The CDR3 loop reads CSARDYRNTVAFF. In DNA form, the CDR3 reads TGCAGTGCTAGAGATTACAGGAACACTGTAGCTTTCTTT.

The CDR3 reads CATSRDRGQETQYF. The CDR3 coding sequence is TGTGCCACCAGCAGGGACAGGGGCCAAGAGACCCAGTACTTC. The gene calls are TRBV15 and TRBJ2-5; 9 bases agree with TRBD1. Germline CDR1 is LNHNV and CDR2 is YYDKDF (reference sequence). Losses at the gene ends were 3 bases for V and 1 base for J; bases not matched to a gene: 0. The CDR3 is 14 residues long.

This clonotype was counted between two and nine times. V is TRBV4-2 and J is TRBJ2-1, with D tentatively TRBD1 or TRBD2 (7 bases each). The CDR3 runs 16 residues. Germline V gene lookup returns CDR1 LGHNA and CDR2 YNFKEQ. V gave up 2 bases and J gave up 7 bases, with 18 bases separating them. This chain's CDR3 is CASSQTTQGGRNEQFF. The CDR3 nucleotides read TGTGCCAGCAGCCAAACGACGCAGGGGGGGCGGAATGAGCAGTTCTTC.

This clonotype occurred a few times. J is TRBJ1-6 and V is TRBV18, with 7 bases that match TRBD1. The V gene end was trimmed by 2 bases and the J gene end by 7 bases; junction bases not matched to a gene: 11. CDR1 is KGHSH, CDR2 LQKENI, per germline. The CDR3 runs to 17 residues. CDR3 protein: CASSPVDRVTVNSPLHF. The DNA for the CDR3 is TGTGCCAGCTCACCAGTCGACAGGGTGACCGTAAATTCACCCCTCCACTTT.

Here the CDR3 DNA reads TGTGCCAGCAGTTACCGGTCTGGGGCGGGTATCAACACTGAAGCTTTCTTT. It translates to CASSYRSGAGINTEAFF. The rearrangement joins TRBV6-5 to TRBJ1-1; D perhaps matches TRBD1 (5 bases). Germline loops: CDR1 MNHEY, CDR2 SVGAGI. The CDR3 loop spans 17 amino acids. V was trimmed by 2 bases and J by 2 bases, leaving 18 bases between them.

The chain employs TRBV27 and TRBJ2-7; 9 bases map to TRBD1. Germline-derived CDR1 and CDR2 are MNHEY and SMNVEV (reference sequence). CDR3 length: 14 amino acids. V dropped 8 bases and J dropped 0; count of bases not matched to a gene: 5. The CDR3: CASRDRVSSYEQYF. CDR3 in DNA: TGTGCCAGCCGGGACAGGGTGAGCTCCTACGAGCAGTACTTC.

The chain uses TRBV6-6 and TRBJ2-3; 9 positions match TRBD2. This CDR3 is built from 16 residues. J was trimmed by 5 bases and V by 5 bases; bases with no gene match: 11. From germline, CDR1 is MNHNY and CDR2 SVGAGI (reference sequence). The CDR3 DNA sequence: TGTGCCAGCAGTCCCGCACCGGGACTAGCCGTAGATACGCAGTATTTT. This gives the protein CASSPAPGLAVDTQYF.

The chain carries TRBV12-3 or TRBV12-4 and TRBJ2-7; 8 bases match TRBD2. V lost 5 bases, J lost 7 bases, and 16 bases stayed unmatched. The CDR3 sequence is 16 residues long. The CDR3 region is CASSRSGVSSYNEQYF. The CDR3 DNA follows: TGTGCCAGCAGTCGTAGCGGGGTTAGCTCCTACAATGAGCAGTACTTC.

The J gene is TRBJ2-7, the V gene TRBV7-3; D might be TRBD1 (5 bases). The CDR3 length is 12 residues. Germline CDR1 SGHTA, CDR2 FQGTGA. V dropped 8 bases and J dropped 3 bases, with 11 bases sitting between them. CDR3: CASPRQSYEQYF. The CDR3 DNA sequence: TGTGCCAGCCCACGACAGAGCTACGAGCAGTACTTC.

This clonotype was counted a few times. This rearrangement joins TRBV20-1 to TRBJ1-5; 7 bases line up with TRBD1. Germline trimming cut 3 bases from V and 7 bases from J; bases unmatched to any gene: 9. The V gene's germline CDR1 is DFQATT and CDR2 SNEGSKA (reference sequence). The CDR3 consists of 14 residues. The CDR3 bases are TGCAGTGCTAGCCTTCAGACAGGGCACCAGCCCCAGCATTTT. Residues: CSASLQTGHQPQHF.

The V gene is TRBV12-3 or TRBV12-4, the J gene TRBJ2-2; 7 positions agree with TRBD1. The CDR3 length is 15 residues. The ends lost 8 bases at V and 1 base at J; junction bases unmatched: 7. In DNA, the CDR3 is TGTGCCAGCGCCTCCAGGACAGGGAACACCGGGGAGCTGTTTTTT. Residues: CASASRTGNTGELFF.

The chain links TRBV5-1 to TRBJ1-6; D unresolved. The V end lost 4 bases, the J end lost 5 bases, and 10 bases lay between the germline ends. Germline lookup yields CDR1 SGHRS and CDR2 YFSETQ. CDR3 length equals 14 residues. CDR3 sequence: CASSTDANNSPLHF. The DNA of the CDR3 is TGCGCCAGCAGCACGGACGCAAATAATTCACCCCTCCACTTT.

This clonotype was seen at least ten times. The CDR3 sequence is CASSRYYAGGISYNEQFF. The CDR3 DNA reads as TGTGCCAGCAGCCGGTACTATGCGGGGGGAATTTCCTACAATGAGCAGTTCTTC. V usage is TRBV7-2 and J usage is TRBJ2-1, with TRBD2 matching 8 bases. CDR3 length: 18 amino acids. Germline CDR1 SGHTA, CDR2 FQGNSA. Losses at the gene ends were 5 bases for V and 1 base for J; bases not matched to a gene: 13.

This clonotype was observed a few times. The rearrangement links TRBV19 to TRBJ1-6, with 8 nucleotides matching TRBD1. V dropped 1 base and J dropped 7; count of bases not matched to a gene: 6. The CDR3 sequence is 16 residues long. CDR1 is LNHDA, CDR2 SQIVND, per germline (reference sequence). CDR3 nucleotides: TGTGCCAGTAGTATAGGGGGCCGGGACAGGAATTCACCCCTCCACTTT. Translated: CASSIGGRDRNSPLHF.

This chain links TRBV12-3 or TRBV12-4 with TRBJ2-1; tentative D call: TRBD2 (5 bases). The CDR3 loop spans 13 amino acids. Trimming pared 1 base from V and 7 bases from J, leaving 8 bases between. CDR3 sequence (DNA): TGTGCCAGCAGTTTAGGGACTCCTAATGAGCAGTTCTTC. Its translation: CASSLGTPNEQFF.

The chain recombines TRBV12-5 with TRBJ2-2; perhaps TRBD1 as D (5 bases). Per the germline V gene, CDR1 is LGHNT and CDR2 is FRNRAP. The CDR3 spans 14 residues. Trimming cost V 9 bases and J 5 bases, with 16 bases left between them. The chain's CDR3 is CASRTGEPTGELFF. The CDR3 nucleotides are TGTGCTAGCCGAACAGGAGAGCCTACCGGGGAGCTGTTTTTT.

The chain uses TRBV4-1 and TRBJ1-4; no clear D gene. V was clipped by 1 base and J by 2 bases, with 14 bases between them. Germline CDR1 MGHRA, CDR2 YSYEKL. The CDR3 is 17 amino acids. The CDR3: CASSQGGSLRTNEKLFF. The CDR3 DNA sequence: TGCGCCAGCAGCCAAGGTGGCAGCCTTCGGACTAATGAAAAACTGTTTTTT.

The chain joins TRBV6-6 to TRBJ2-6, with D tentatively TRBD1 or TRBD2 (5 bases each). This CDR3 spans 16 amino acids. Trimming took 5 bases from V and 2 from J, leaving 13 bases between them. Germline V CDR1 and CDR2: MNHNY, SVGAGI (reference sequence). The CDR3 DNA sequence: TGTGCCAGCAGTACCTCTTGGGGGACTGGGGCCAACGTCCTGACTTTC. The encoded protein is CASSTSWGTGANVLTF.

The V call is TRBV7-9, the J call TRBJ1-6; D gene ambiguous. V was trimmed by 1 base and J by 7 bases, leaving 14 bases between them. There are 16 residues in the CDR3. Per germline, CDR1 SEHNR and CDR2 FQNEAQ (reference sequence). CDR3 in DNA: TGTGCCAGCAGCTTAGTTACGACGGGCAGGAATTCACCCCTCCACTTT. This translates into CASSLVTTGRNSPLHF.

The rearrangement links TRBV20-1 to TRBJ1-1; D is perhaps TRBD1 (5 bases). The CDR3 is 15 residues long. Germline-derived CDR1 and CDR2 are DFQATT and SNEGSKA (reference sequence). V shed 6 bases and J shed 4 bases, with 21 bases lying between them. CDR3 sequence (DNA): TGCAGTGCACTAGGGGTTAATAGGGGAACCACTGAAGCTTTCTTT. Translated, it gives CSALGVNRGTTEAFF.

Ten or more counts support this clonotype. The chain links TRBV7-3 to TRBJ2-1; TRBD2 aligns across 7 bases. This CDR3 region has 16 residues. V was pared by 5 bases and J by 0 bases, with 7 bases of the junction left unmatched. The germline V gene encodes CDR1 SGHTA and CDR2 FQGTGA. The CDR3 region is CASSRGGSGSYNEQFF. CDR3 nucleotides: TGTGCCAGCAGCCGGGGAGGGTCTGGCTCCTACAATGAGCAGTTCTTC.

The genes are TRBV6-1 and TRBJ2-7; 9 nucleotides agree with TRBD1. CDR3 length equals 13 residues. Germline assignment: CDR1 MNHNS and CDR2 SASEGT. Trimming cost V 8 bases and J 12 bases; bases outside gene matches: 14. For the CDR3, the DNA is TGTGCCAGCGACCGGGACAGGGACCCTAGGTGGTACTTC. Its protein is CASDRDRDPRWYF.

CDR3 in amino acids: CASSKIGSYNEQFF. The CDR3, as DNA: TGTGCCAGCAGCAAAATCGGATCCTACAATGAGCAGTTCTTC. This chain joins TRBV12-3 or TRBV12-4 and TRBJ2-1; D ambiguous. V lost 6 bases and J lost 1, with 10 bases in between. CDR3 length: 14 residues.

In the case of this clonotype: A much bigger clone sits one base away, suggesting this may be a read error. The rearrangement uses TRBV7-9 and TRBJ2-7, with D perhaps matching TRBD2 (5 bases). The CDR3 runs to 16 residues. CDR1 and CDR2 from the germline V gene are SEHNR and FQNEAQ (reference sequence). CDR3 nucleotides: TGTGTCAGCAGCCTTCATGTTGTAGGGCACGGAGGAGAGCAGTACTTC. Translated, it gives CVSSLHVVGHGGEQYF.

The rearrangement uses TRBV10-3 and TRBJ2-7; 12 nucleotides line up with TRBD1. Germline V gene lookup returns CDR1 ENHRY and CDR2 SYGVKD. This CDR3 is 14 amino acids long. The J segment lost 7 bases and the V segment lost 6 bases, leaving 7 bases of the junction unmatched. As DNA, the CDR3 is TGTGCCATCAGATCGGGACAGGGGGCTCGAGAGCAGTACTTC. Translation gives CAIRSGQGAREQYF.

The rearrangement joins TRBV6-5 to TRBJ1-1; D might be TRBD1 (6 bases). The CDR3 extends over 15 amino acids. The ends were cut back, 4 bases at V and 4 bases at J, with 16 bases in the middle. Germline CDR1 MNHEY, CDR2 SVGAGI. The CDR3 loop is CASSSPRGQSTEAFF. DNA for the CDR3: TGTGCCAGCAGTTCCCCCCGGGGGCAAAGCACTGAAGCTTTCTTT.